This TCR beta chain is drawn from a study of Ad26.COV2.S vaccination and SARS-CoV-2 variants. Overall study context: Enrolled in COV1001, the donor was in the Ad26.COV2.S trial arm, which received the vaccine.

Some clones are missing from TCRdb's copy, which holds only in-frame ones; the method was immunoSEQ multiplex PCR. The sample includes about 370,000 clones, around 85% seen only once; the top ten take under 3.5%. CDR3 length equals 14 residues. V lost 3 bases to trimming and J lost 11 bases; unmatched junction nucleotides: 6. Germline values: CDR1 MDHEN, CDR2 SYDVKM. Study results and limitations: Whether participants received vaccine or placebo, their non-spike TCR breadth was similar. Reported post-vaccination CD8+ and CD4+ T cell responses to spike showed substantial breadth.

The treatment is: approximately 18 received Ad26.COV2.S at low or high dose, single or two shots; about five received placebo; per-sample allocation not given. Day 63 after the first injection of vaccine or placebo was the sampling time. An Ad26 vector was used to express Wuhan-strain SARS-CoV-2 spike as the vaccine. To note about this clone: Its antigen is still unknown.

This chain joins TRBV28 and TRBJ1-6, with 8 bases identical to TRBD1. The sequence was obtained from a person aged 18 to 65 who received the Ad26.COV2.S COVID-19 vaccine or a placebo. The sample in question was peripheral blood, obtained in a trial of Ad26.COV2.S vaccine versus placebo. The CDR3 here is CASSFNRGSAPLHF. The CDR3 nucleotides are TGTGCCAGCAGTTTTAACAGGGGGTCGGCACCCCTCCACTTT.